A selection of T cell receptor beta chains follows, all from one sample in a study of blood T cell repertoires in COVID-19. Some clones are missing from TCRdb's copy, which holds only in-frame ones; the method was immunoSEQ multiplex PCR. Of about 59,000 clones in the sample, 70% to 85% are singletons; the top ten hold under 3.5%. The specimen sequenced was peripheral blood. The source of these receptors is a man aged 60-69 years with acute or convalescent COVID-19. Each CDR3 is given with its conserved first and last residue. The order of the fields is clone size, J gene, V gene, D gene, CDR3 protein, CDR3 DNA. A D gene is named only where the DNA matches it firmly. Expanded clones are given a class, and other clones once, few, many or no size at all.

. | TRBJ1-1 | TRBV12-5 | TRBD1 | CASAQGGWGTEAFF | TGTGCTAGTGCCCAGGGGGGTTGGGGCACTGAAGCTTTCTTT
. | TRBJ2-3 | TRBV28 | TRBD2 | CAIWGSGRSDTQYF | TGTGCCATCTGGGGTAGCGGGAGGTCAGATACGCAGTATTTT
few | TRBJ2-7 | TRBV2 | . | CASSGSGSYEQYF | TGTGCCAGCAGTGGTTCAGGCTCCTACGAGCAGTACTTC
. | TRBJ1-1 | TRBV20-1 | . | CSAKWTKAFF | TGCAGTGCTAAGTGGACAAAAGCTTTCTTT
. | TRBJ1-3 | TRBV28 | . | CASSPVRGSGNTIYF | TGTGCCAGCAGCCCTGTCAGGGGCTCTGGAAACACCATATATTTT
few | TRBJ1-2 | TRBV18 | TRBD1 | CASSPVGQGTTWYGYTF | TGTGCCAGCTCACCAGTAGGACAGGGAACGACCTGGTATGGCTACACCTTC
. | TRBJ1-5 | TRBV28 | . | CASSKQVSNQPQHF | TGTGCCAGCAGTAAACAGGTTAGCAATCAGCCCCAGCATTTT
medium-sized | TRBJ2-3 | TRBV9 | . | CASSVDGAQGDTQYF | TGTGCCAGCAGCGTAGATGGAGCCCAGGGAGATACGCAGTATTTT
. | TRBJ1-1 | TRBV27 | . | CASSKLREGTEAFF | TGTGCCAGCAGTAAACTCAGGGAGGGCACTGAAGCTTTCTTT
. | TRBJ2-3 | TRBV5-1 | . | CTSSSVGGGTDTQYF | TGCACCAGCAGCTCCGTCGGAGGGGGCACAGATACGCAGTATTTT
once | TRBJ1-2 | TRBV18 | TRBD1 | CASSPVPAHHRPGTGLYYGYTF | TGTGCCAGCTCACCAGTGCCAGCTCACCACCGACCTGGGACAGGGCTATACTATGGCTACACCTTC
. | TRBJ2-7 | TRBV28 | TRBD1 | CASSPPRQGLSYEQYF | TGTGCCAGCAGTCCCCCCCGACAGGGCCTTTCCTACGAGCAGTACTTC
. | TRBJ1-4 | TRBV19 | TRBD1 | CASNGGQGVTNEKLFF | TGTGCCAGTAACGGAGGACAGGGGGTAACTAATGAAAAACTGTTTTTT
. | TRBJ1-1 | TRBV29-1 | . | CSARGYRNTEAFF | TGCAGCGCCCGGGGGTACAGGAACACTGAAGCTTTCTTT
. | TRBJ1-2 | TRBV10-3 | TRBD1 | CAIRRTGGGVNWWTF | TGTGCCATCAGAAGGACAGGCGGAGGGGTTAATTGGTGGACCTTC
. | TRBJ2-1 | TRBV19 | . | CASSRVSYGGPYNEQFF | TGTGCCAGTAGTAGGGTATCCTACGGGGGACCTTACAATGAGCAGTTCTTC
. | TRBJ2-3 | TRBV24-1 | . | CATSRVAGRADTQYF | TGTGCCACCAGTCGGGTCGCGGGAAGGGCAGATACGCAGTATTTT
. | TRBJ1-3 | TRBV29-1 | . | CSVDSLPSSGNTIYF | TGCAGCGTTGATAGTCTGCCGAGCTCTGGAAACACCATATATTTT
. | TRBJ2-6 | TRBV29-1 | TRBD1 | CSVEDRISGANVLTF | TGCAGCGTTGAGGACAGGATATCTGGGGCCAACGTCCTGACTTTC
few | TRBJ1-5 | TRBV13 | TRBD1 | CASSAYGTGSNQPQHF | TGTGCCAGCAGCGCGTACGGGACAGGAAGCAATCAGCCCCAGCATTTT
few | TRBJ2-7 | TRBV19 | TRBD2 | CASSTLAGLAYEQYF | TGTGCCAGTAGTACGCTAGCGGGGCTTGCCTACGAGCAGTACTTC